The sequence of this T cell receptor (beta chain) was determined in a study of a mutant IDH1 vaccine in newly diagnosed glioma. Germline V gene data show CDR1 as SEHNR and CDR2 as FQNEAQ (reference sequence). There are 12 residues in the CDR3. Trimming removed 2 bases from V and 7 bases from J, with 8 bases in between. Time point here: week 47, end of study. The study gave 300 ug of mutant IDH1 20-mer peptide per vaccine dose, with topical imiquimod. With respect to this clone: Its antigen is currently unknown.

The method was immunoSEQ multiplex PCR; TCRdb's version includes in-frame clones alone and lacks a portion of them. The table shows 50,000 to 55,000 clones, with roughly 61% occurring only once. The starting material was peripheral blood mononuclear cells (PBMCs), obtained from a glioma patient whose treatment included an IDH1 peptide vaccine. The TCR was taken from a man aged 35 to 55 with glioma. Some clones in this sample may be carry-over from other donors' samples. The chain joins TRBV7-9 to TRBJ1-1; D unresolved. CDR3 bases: TGTGCCAGCAGCTTAAGGGCTGGTGAAGCTTTCTTT. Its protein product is CASSLRAGEAFF.